The 20 T cell receptor beta chains below all came from one sample that was sequenced in a study of control samples from healthy donors and cancer patients. Clones were sequenced by immunoSEQ multiplex PCR, and TCRdb holds only the in-frame ones, with some missing. This sample has 350,000 to 450,000 clones, with around 90% found just once. Sequencing was carried out using PBMCs. The receptor source for this set is a man between 40 and 49 years old with head and neck cancer.

The chain recombines TRBV5-8 with TRBJ2-6; D possibly corresponds to TRBD1 (5 bases). CDR1 is SGHTS, CDR2 YDEGEE, per germline. The CDR3 extends over 15 amino acids. Trimming stripped 5 bases from V and 4 bases from J, with 13 bases between. The CDR3: CASRFRGSGANVLTF. CDR3 DNA: TGTGCCAGCAGATTTAGGGGTTCCGGGGCCAACGTCCTGACTTTC.

This clone was counted once. V is TRBV30 and J is TRBJ2-7; 11 nucleotides line up with TRBD2. CDR1 GTSNPN and CDR2 SVGIG come from the germline V gene (reference sequence). The CDR3 spans 14 residues. V lost 2 bases and J lost 3; bases outside the gene matches: 3. CDR3 protein: CAWSRLAGNYEQYF. CDR3 bases: TGTGCCTGGAGTCGACTAGCGGGGAACTACGAGCAGTACTTC.

V gene TRBV4-1 combines with J gene TRBJ2-3; D ambiguous. The V gene's germline CDR1 is MGHRA and CDR2 YSYEKL. This CDR3 is built from 12 residues. V lost 1 base and J 6 bases, leaving 5 bases between the germline ends. CDR3 amino acids: CASSQVRDTQYF. The DNA of the CDR3 is TGCGCCAGCAGCCAAGTGAGGGATACGCAGTATTTT.

V is TRBV28 and J is TRBJ2-2, with 7 bases identical to TRBD1. The J segment lost 2 bases and the V segment lost 6 bases, leaving 6 bases of the junction unmatched. Germline CDR1 MDHEN, CDR2 SYDVKM. The CDR3 spans 15 residues. The CDR3: CASSRGQVNTGELFF. The CDR3 DNA follows: TGTGCCAGCAGCCGTGGACAGGTCAACACCGGGGAGCTGTTTTTT.

This clone was found a few times. In nucleotides, the CDR3 is TGTGCCAGCAGCTTGACGGACAGGGTAAACTATGGCTACACCTTC. This sequence encodes CASSLTDRVNYGYTF. The V gene is TRBV11-2, the J gene TRBJ1-2; 8 bases map to TRBD1. Germline V lookup: CDR1 SGHAT, CDR2 FQNNGV. The ends lost 3 bases at V and 2 bases at J; junction bases unmatched: 5. CDR3 size: 15 residues.

The chain links TRBV6-2 or TRBV6-3 to TRBJ2-7, with 10 bases lining up with TRBD1. Trimming cost V 4 bases and J 1 base; bases outside gene matches: 22. This CDR3 spans 21 amino acids. Germline V gene lookup returns CDR1 MNHEY and CDR2 SVGEGT. The CDR3 loop reads CASSFDRGHPLLTSLSYEQYF. CDR3 DNA sequence: TGTGCCAGCAGTTTTGACAGGGGGCATCCCCTATTAACTTCGCTGTCCTACGAGCAGTACTTC.

The CDR3 protein is CASSQDPGRLAVVTYNEQFF. In nucleotides, the CDR3 is TGCGCCAGCAGCCAAGATCCTGGAAGGCTAGCGGTTGTTACCTACAATGAGCAGTTCTTC. This rearrangement joins TRBV4-3 to TRBJ2-1; 7 bases are a match to TRBD2. The CDR3 has 20 amino acids. The V gene end was trimmed by 0 bases and the J gene end by 2 bases; junction bases not matched to a gene: 16. Germline CDR1 LGHNA, CDR2 YSLEER.

The chain combines TRBV6-5 with TRBJ2-5; D might be TRBD2 (6 bases). CDR3 size: 15 residues. Germline assignment: CDR1 MNHEY and CDR2 SVGAGI. V dropped 2 bases and J dropped 2 bases, with 12 bases sitting between them. CDR3 residues: CASSYRTGEQETQYF. The DNA for the CDR3 is TGTGCCAGCAGTTACCGGACGGGGGAGCAAGAGACCCAGTACTTC.

The V call is TRBV19, the J call TRBJ1-1; 9 bases map to TRBD1. J gave up 5 bases and V 9 bases, and 7 bases lay outside the gene matches. CDR1 LNHDA and CDR2 SQIVND come from the germline V gene (reference sequence). The CDR3 runs to 13 residues. CDR3 sequence reads: CASRLGTGTEAFF. The CDR3 DNA is TGTGCCAGCAGACTCGGGACAGGGACTGAAGCTTTCTTT.

V gene TRBV28 combines with J gene TRBJ2-7; D call uncertain. Trimming shortened V by 6 bases and J by 0 bases, and 15 bases separated the two germline ends. CDR3 size: 15 residues. The germline gives CDR1 MDHEN, CDR2 SYDVKM. The CDR3 reads CASSRGRMSSYEQYF. The CDR3 coding sequence is TGTGCCAGCAGCCGTGGACGGATGAGCTCCTACGAGCAGTACTTC.

The chain links TRBV11-2 to TRBJ2-7; 9 bases are a match to TRBD2. After removal of 6 bases from V and 1 base from J, the junction contained 4 bases not matched to a gene. Germline V gives CDR1 SGHAT, CDR2 FQNNGV. The CDR3 is made up of 14 amino acids. The CDR3 sequence is CASRVAGVSYEQYF. The DNA of the CDR3 is TGTGCCAGCAGAGTAGCGGGGGTATCCTACGAGCAGTACTTC.

J is TRBJ1-1 and V is TRBV6-5; D gene unclear. The CDR3 runs to 11 residues. Germline loops: CDR1 MNHEY, CDR2 SVGAGI. The CDR3 coding sequence is TGTGCAGGATCAAAGGACACTGAAGCTTTCTTT. Its translation is CAGSKDTEAFF.

V usage is TRBV5-1 and J usage is TRBJ1-2, with 10 nucleotides matching TRBD1. There are 13 residues in the CDR3. Germline CDR1 and CDR2: SGHRS and YFSETQ. V lost 4 bases to trimming and J lost 4 bases; unmatched junction nucleotides: 1. CDR3 loop: CASSGTGAYGYTF. The CDR3 region has the DNA TGCGCCAGCAGCGGGACAGGGGCCTATGGCTACACCTTC.

The chain employs TRBV10-1 and TRBJ1-1; D possibly corresponds to TRBD1 (5 bases). Germline V gene data show CDR1 as WNHNN and CDR2 as SYGVQD (reference sequence). CDR3 length: 14 residues. Trimming shortened V by 3 bases and J by 2 bases, and 10 bases separated the two germline ends. The CDR3 here is CASSDRGANTEAFF. The CDR3 DNA is TGCGCCAGCAGTGATAGGGGTGCCAACACTGAAGCTTTCTTT.

The chain recombines TRBV7-5 with TRBJ1-1. TRBV7-5 constitutes a pseudogene. The CDR3 length is 13 residues. The DNA for the CDR3 is TGTGCCAGAAGCTTAGCGGAAGGCACTGAAGCTTTCTTT. As protein: CARSLAEGTEAFF.

The rearrangement joins TRBV9 to TRBJ1-5; D is ambiguous. The CDR3 extends over 13 amino acids. V was pared by 0 bases and J by 6 bases, with 7 bases between. CDR1 is SGDLS and CDR2 is YYNGEE in the germline V gene. The CDR3 sequence is CASSVDFLQPQHF. Here the CDR3 DNA reads TGTGCCAGCAGCGTAGATTTTCTTCAGCCCCAGCATTTT.

The chain carries TRBV27 and TRBJ1-4; perhaps TRBD1 as D (6 bases). The CDR3 length is 14 residues. Deletions cut 5 bases from V and 4 bases from J, with 11 bases between. From germline, CDR1 is MNHEY and CDR2 SMNVEV (reference sequence). As DNA, the CDR3 is TGTGCCAGCAGTAGCAACAGGGATAATGAAAAACTGTTTTTT. Protein product: CASSSNRDNEKLFF.

Comments on this clone: Other DNA sequences from this sample encode an identical CDR3 as well. The V gene is TRBV5-1, the J gene TRBJ1-4, with 8 positions matching TRBD1. Germline lookup yields CDR1 SGHRS and CDR2 YFSETQ. CDR3 length: 15 residues. Losses at the gene ends were 4 bases for V and 0 bases for J; bases not matched to a gene: 2. The CDR3 bases are TGCGCCAGCAGCACACAGGGGGCAACTAATGAAAAACTGTTTTTT. This translates into CASSTQGATNEKLFF. Full variable domain (outside the CDR3, taken from reference TRBV5-1 and TRBJ1-4): KAGVTQTPRYLIKTRGQQVTLSCSPISGHRSVSWYQQTPGQGLQFLFEYFSETQRNKGNFPGRFSGRQFSNSRSEMNVSTLELGDSALYLCASSTQGATNEKLFFGSGTQLSVL.

J is TRBJ2-6 and V is TRBV2, with no clear D. Germline V CDR1 and CDR2: SNHLY, FYNNEI. With 5 bases removed from V and 0 bases from J, the gap between germline ends came to 5 bases. The CDR3 length is 14 residues. The CDR3 sequence is CASSPSSGANVLTF. DNA of the CDR3: TGTGCCAGCAGTCCATCCTCTGGGGCCAACGTCCTGACTTTC.

The chain's CDR3 is CATRGLGGAGTEAFF. CDR3 bases: TGTGCCACCCGGGGCCTCGGAGGGGCTGGCACTGAAGCTTTCTTT. This chain uses TRBV27 with TRBJ1-1; possible D gene TRBD1, 5 bases. This CDR3 spans 15 amino acids. V gave up 10 bases and J gave up 4 bases, with 22 bases separating them. Germline V CDR1 and CDR2: MNHEY, SMNVEV (reference sequence).